This is a list of T cell receptor beta chains from one sample in a study of OX40 agonist ivuxolimab in advanced cancers. Measured with immunoSEQ multiplex PCR; TCRdb has only the in-frame clones, and not every one. The sample has 70,000 to 75,000 clones, about 82% seen once. Source: CD4+ or CD8+ T cells sorted from blood, taken in a trial of the OX40 agonist ivuxolimab. The receptors here all came from an adult with an advanced solid tumor such as melanoma, head and neck, liver or kidney cancer. Both conserved end residues are part of each CDR3. The D gene is left open where the match is weak. Clone size, where shown, is once, few, many, or a class for clones that have expanded.

abundance,j_gene,len,d_gene,v_gene,CDR3aa,CDR3nt
once,TRBJ2-5,15,NA,TRBV7-8,CASSSWQGPGETQYF,TGTGCCAGCAGCTCATGGCAGGGGCCCGGGGAGACCCAGTACTTC
NA,TRBJ2-5,11,NA,TRBV19,CASSMLETQYF,TGTGCCAGTAGTATGCTAGAGACCCAGTACTTC
NA,TRBJ2-1,11,NA,TRBV12-5,CASGQGYEQFF,TGTGCTAGTGGACAGGGATATGAGCAGTTCTTC
NA,TRBJ2-5,12,NA,TRBV28,CASSLQLGAQYF,TGTGCCAGCAGCCTGCAGCTGGGGGCCCAGTACTTC
NA,TRBJ1-6,18,NA,TRBV18,CASSQDAGARLYNSPLHF,TGTGCCAGCTCTCAGGACGCAGGGGCGCGGCTCTATAATTCACCCCTCCACTTT
NA,TRBJ1-2,14,TRBD1,TRBV19,CASSRDRGTYGYTF,TGTGCCAGTAGTAGGGACAGGGGGACCTATGGCTACACCTTC
NA,TRBJ2-2,15,NA,TRBV5-8,CASSFGLTNTGELFF,TGTGCCAGCAGCTTTGGACTGACGAACACCGGGGAGCTGTTTTTT
NA,TRBJ2-7,13,NA,TRBV11-1,CASRTAPGYEQYF,TGTGCCAGTCGGACGGCCCCAGGCTACGAGCAGTACTTC
NA,TRBJ2-1,19,TRBD2,TRBV18,CASSPRDKTSGRQYNEQFF,TGTGCCAGCTCACCACGAGACAAGACTAGCGGGAGACAATACAATGAGCAGTTCTTC
once,TRBJ2-7,16,NA,TRBV4-2,CASSQDYPGAAYEQYF,TGTGCCAGCAGCCAAGATTATCCGGGAGCAGCCTACGAGCAGTACTTC
NA,TRBJ2-1,14,TRBD2,TRBV19,CASSRAGVNNEQFF,TGTGCCAGTAGTAGGGCGGGGGTAAACAATGAGCAGTTCTTC
NA,TRBJ2-5,14,TRBD1,TRBV9,CASSEAGTGETQYF,TGTGCCAGCAGCGAGGCCGGGACAGGGGAGACCCAGTACTTC
NA,TRBJ2-3,20,TRBD2,TRBV7-6,CASSPRTSGGGKTSTDTQYF,TGTGCCAGCAGCCCGAGGACTAGCGGGGGGGGAAAAACTAGCACAGATACGCAGTATTTT
NA,TRBJ1-5,16,TRBD1,TRBV7-2,CASSSSTGWSNQPQHF,TGTGCCAGCAGCTCATCGACAGGGTGGAGCAATCAGCCCCAGCATTTT
NA,TRBJ1-6,16,TRBD1,TRBV9,CASSVMGQGVDSPLHF,TGTGCCAGCAGCGTAATGGGGCAGGGGGTGGATTCACCCCTCCACTTT
NA,TRBJ1-2,12,NA,TRBV11-2,CASSLGSYGYTF,TGTGCCAGCAGCTTAGGGTCCTATGGCTACACCTTC
NA,TRBJ2-1,12,NA,TRBV6-1,CASSGNSNEQFF,TGTGCCAGCAGTGGGAACAGCAATGAGCAGTTCTTC
NA,TRBJ1-1,14,TRBD1,TRBV7-8,CASSLGTGNTEAFF,TGTGCCAGCAGCTTGGGGACAGGGAACACTGAAGCTTTCTTT
NA,TRBJ1-5,15,TRBD1,TRBV9,CASSPGGLSNQPQHF,TGTGCCAGCAGCCCAGGGGGATTAAGCAATCAGCCCCAGCATTTT
NA,TRBJ1-1,14,NA,TRBV19,CASSILEQGTEAFF,TGTGCCAGTAGTATACTGGAACAGGGCACTGAAGCTTTCTTT
once,TRBJ2-3,15,NA,TRBV7-9,CASSLDAGFTDTQYF,TGTGCCAGCAGCTTAGATGCGGGGTTCACAGATACGCAGTATTTT
NA,TRBJ1-5,17,NA,TRBV7-8,CASSLGRGSLSNQPQHF,TGTGCCAGCAGCTTAGGGAGGGGGAGTTTATCGAATCAGCCCCAGCATTTT
NA,TRBJ2-3,14,NA,TRBV10-2,CASSVSGGTDTQYF,TGCGCCAGCAGTGTCTCCGGGGGCACAGATACGCAGTATTTT
NA,TRBJ1-2,13,NA,TRBV4-2,CASSQVGQNGYTF,TGTGCCAGCAGCCAAGTAGGGCAGAATGGCTACACCTTC
NA,TRBJ2-1,14,TRBD2,TRBV27,CASSRPAGVDEQFF,TGTGCCTCCAGCAGGCCAGCGGGAGTGGATGAGCAGTTCTTC
NA,TRBJ2-3,18,TRBD2,TRBV14,CASSRTTGLAGGTDTQYF,TGTGCCAGCAGCCGAACAACGGGACTAGCGGGGGGGACGGATACGCAGTATTTT
NA,TRBJ1-6,15,NA,TRBV18,CASSPSPGYNSPLHF,TGTGCCAGCTCACCGTCTCCAGGCTATAATTCACCCCTCCACTTT